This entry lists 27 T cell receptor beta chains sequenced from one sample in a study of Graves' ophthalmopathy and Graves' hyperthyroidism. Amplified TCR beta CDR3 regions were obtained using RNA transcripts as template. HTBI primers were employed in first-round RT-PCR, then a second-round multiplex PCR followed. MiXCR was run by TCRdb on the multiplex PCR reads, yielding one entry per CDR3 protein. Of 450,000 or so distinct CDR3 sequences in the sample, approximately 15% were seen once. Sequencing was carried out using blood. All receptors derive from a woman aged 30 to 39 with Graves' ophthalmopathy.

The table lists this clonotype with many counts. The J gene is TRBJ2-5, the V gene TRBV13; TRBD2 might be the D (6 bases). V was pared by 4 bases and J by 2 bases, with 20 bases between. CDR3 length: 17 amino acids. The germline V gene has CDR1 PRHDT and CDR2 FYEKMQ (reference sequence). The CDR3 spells CASSYLPGLGQQETQYF. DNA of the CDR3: TGTGCCAGCAGCTATTTACCGGGACTGGGGCAACAAGAGACCCAGTACTTC.

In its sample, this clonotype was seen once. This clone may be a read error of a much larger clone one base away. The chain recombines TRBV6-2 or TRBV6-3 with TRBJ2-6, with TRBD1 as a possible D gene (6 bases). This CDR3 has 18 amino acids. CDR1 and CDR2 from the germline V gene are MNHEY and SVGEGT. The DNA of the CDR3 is TGTGCCAGCAATTACCTACCGGGACAAAGCTCTGGGGCCAACGTCCTGACTTTC. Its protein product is CASNYLPGQSSGANVLTF.

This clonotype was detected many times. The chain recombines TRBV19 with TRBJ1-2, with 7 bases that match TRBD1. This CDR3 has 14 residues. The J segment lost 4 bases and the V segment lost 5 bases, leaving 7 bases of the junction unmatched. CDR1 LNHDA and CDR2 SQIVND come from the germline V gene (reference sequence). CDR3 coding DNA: TGTGCCAGTAGTGGGGAGGGACAGATCTATGGCTACACCTTC. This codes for CASSGEGQIYGYTF.

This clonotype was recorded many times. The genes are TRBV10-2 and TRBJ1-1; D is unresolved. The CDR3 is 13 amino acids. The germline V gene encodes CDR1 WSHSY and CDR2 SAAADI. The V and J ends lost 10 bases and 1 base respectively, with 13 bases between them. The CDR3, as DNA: TGCGCCATAGGGCCGGGGAAGAACACTGAAGCTTTCTTT. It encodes CAIGPGKNTEAFF.

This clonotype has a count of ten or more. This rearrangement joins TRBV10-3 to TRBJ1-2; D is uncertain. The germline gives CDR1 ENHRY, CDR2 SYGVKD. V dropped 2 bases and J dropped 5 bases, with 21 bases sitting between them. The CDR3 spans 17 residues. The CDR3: CAISEAPGSIRGYGYTF. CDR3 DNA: TGTGCCATCAGTGAGGCACCTGGCTCTATCCGGGGATATGGCTACACCTTC.

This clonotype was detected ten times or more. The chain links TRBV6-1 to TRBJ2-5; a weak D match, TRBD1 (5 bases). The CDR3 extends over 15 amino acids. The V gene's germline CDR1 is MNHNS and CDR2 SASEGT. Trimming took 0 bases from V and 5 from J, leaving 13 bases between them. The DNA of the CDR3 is TGTGCCAGCAGTGAAGCCCCCGCAGGGCCGGAGACCCAGTACTTC. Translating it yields CASSEAPAGPETQYF.

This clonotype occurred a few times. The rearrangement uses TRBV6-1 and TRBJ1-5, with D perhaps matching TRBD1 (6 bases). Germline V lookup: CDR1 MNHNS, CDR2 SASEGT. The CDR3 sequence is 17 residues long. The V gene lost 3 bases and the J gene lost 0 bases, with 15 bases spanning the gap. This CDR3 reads CASSEGGLLYSNQPQHF. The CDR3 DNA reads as TGTGCCAGCAGTGAGGGGGGGCTCCTTTATAGCAATCAGCCCCAGCATTTT.

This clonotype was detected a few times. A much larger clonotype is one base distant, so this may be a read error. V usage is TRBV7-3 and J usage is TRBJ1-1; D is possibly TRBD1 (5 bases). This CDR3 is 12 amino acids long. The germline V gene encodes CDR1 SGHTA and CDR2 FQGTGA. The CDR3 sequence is CASPGGTGEACF. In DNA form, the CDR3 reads TGTGCCAGCCCCGGGGGAACGGGTGAAGCTTGCTTT.

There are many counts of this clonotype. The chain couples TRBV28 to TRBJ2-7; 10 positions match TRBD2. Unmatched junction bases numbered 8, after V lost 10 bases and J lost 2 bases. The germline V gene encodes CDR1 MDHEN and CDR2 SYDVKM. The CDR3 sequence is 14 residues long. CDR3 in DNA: TGTGCCACCCTGGCTAGCGGGAGCCCCTACGAGCAGTACTTC. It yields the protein CATLASGSPYEQYF.

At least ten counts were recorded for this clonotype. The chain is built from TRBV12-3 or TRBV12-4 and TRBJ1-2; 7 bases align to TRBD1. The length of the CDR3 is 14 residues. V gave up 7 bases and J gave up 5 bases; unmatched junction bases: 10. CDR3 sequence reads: CASTTGTAIYGYTF. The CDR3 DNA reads TGTGCCAGCACCACCGGGACAGCGATTTATGGCTACACCTTC.

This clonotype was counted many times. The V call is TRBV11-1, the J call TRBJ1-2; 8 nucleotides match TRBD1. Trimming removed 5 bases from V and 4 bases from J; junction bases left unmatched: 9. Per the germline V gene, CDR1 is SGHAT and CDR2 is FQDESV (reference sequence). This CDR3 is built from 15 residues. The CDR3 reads CASSESGGAGYGYTF. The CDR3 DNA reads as TGTGCCAGCAGCGAATCAGGGGGCGCCGGCTATGGCTACACCTTC. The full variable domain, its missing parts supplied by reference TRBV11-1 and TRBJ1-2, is EAEVAQSPRYKITEKSQAVAFWCDPISGHATLYWYRQILGQGPELLVQFQDESVVDDSQLPKDRFSAERLKGVDSTLKIQPAELGDSAMYLCASSESGGAGYGYTFGSGTRLTVV.

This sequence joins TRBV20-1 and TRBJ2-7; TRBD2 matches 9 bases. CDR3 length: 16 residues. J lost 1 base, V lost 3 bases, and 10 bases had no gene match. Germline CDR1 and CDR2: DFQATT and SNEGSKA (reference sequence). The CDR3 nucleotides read TGCAGTGCTAGGCGGGGGGGAGCGGCAAATTCCTACGAGCAGTACTTC. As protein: CSARRGGAANSYEQYF.

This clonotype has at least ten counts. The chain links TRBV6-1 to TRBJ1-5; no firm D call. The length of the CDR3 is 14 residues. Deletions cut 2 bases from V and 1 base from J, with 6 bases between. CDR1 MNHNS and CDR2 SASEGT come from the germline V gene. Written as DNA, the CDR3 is TGTGCCAGCAGTGAATTTGGAAGCAATCAGCCCCAGCATTTT. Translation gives CASSEFGSNQPQHF.

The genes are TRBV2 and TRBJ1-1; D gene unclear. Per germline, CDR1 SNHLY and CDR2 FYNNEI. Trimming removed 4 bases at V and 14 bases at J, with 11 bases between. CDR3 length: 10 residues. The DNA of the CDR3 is TGTGCCAGCAGTGCGGGCATTTGGTTCTTT. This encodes CASSAGIWFF. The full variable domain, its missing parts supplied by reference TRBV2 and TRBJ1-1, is EPEVTQTPSHQVTQMGQEVILRCVPISNHLYFYWYRQILGQKVEFLVSFYNNEISEKSEIFDDQFSVERPDGSNFTLKIRSTKLEDSAMYFCASSAGIWFFGQGTRLTVV.

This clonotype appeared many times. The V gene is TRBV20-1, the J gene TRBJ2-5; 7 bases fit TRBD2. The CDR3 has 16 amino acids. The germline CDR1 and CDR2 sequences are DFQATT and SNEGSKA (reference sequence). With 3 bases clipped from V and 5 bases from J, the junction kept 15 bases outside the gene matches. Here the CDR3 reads CSASTIRDYLRETQYF. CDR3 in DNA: TGCAGTGCTAGTACGATCCGGGACTACCTTCGCGAGACCCAGTACTTC.

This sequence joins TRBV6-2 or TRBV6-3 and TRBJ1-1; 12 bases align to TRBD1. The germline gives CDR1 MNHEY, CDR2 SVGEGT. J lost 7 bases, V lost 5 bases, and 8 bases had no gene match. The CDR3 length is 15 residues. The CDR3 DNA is TGTGCCAGCAGTCTCGGGACAGGGGGCGCGGGTGAAGCTTTCTTT. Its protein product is CASSLGTGGAGEAFF.

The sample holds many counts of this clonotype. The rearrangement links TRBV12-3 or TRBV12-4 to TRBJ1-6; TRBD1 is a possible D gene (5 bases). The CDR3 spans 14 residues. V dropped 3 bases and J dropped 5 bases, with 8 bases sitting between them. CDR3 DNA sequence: TGTGCCAGCAGTTTGGGGGGGGATAATTCACCCCTCCACTTT. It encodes CASSLGGDNSPLHF.

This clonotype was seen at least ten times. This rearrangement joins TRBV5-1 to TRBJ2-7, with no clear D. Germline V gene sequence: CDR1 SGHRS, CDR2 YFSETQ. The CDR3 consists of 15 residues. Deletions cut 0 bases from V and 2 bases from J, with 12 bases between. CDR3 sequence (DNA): TGCGCCAGCAGCTTGGGGTCAGCCGCTGCCTACGAGCAGTACTTC. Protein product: CASSLGSAAAYEQYF.

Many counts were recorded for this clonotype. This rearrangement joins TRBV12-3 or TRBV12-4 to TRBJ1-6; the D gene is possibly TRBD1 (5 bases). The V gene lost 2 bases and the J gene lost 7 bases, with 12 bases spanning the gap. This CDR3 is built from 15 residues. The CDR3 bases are TGTGCCAGCAGTTTAAGAGGGGCGGGAAATTCACCCCTCCACTTT. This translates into CASSLRGAGNSPLHF.

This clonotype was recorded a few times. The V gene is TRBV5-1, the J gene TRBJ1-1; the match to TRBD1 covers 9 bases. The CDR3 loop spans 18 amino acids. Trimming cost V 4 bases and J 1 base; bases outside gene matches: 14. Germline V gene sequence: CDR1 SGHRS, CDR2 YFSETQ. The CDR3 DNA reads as TGCGCCAGCAGCAGGCCCGGGACAGGGTCAACCTCGAACACTGAAGCTTTCTTT. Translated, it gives CASSRPGTGSTSNTEAFF. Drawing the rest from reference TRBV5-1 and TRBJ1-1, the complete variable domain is KAGVTQTPRYLIKTRGQQVTLSCSPISGHRSVSWYQQTPGQGLQFLFEYFSETQRNKGNFPGRFSGRQFSNSRSEMNVSTLELGDSALYLCASSRPGTGSTSNTEAFFGQGTRLTVV.

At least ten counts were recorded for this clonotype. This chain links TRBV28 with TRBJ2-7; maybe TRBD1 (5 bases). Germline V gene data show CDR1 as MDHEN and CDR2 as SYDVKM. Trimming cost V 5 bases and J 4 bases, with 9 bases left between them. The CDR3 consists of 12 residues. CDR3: CASSPTVYEQYF. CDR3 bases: TGTGCCAGCAGTCCGACAGTGTACGAGCAGTACTTC.

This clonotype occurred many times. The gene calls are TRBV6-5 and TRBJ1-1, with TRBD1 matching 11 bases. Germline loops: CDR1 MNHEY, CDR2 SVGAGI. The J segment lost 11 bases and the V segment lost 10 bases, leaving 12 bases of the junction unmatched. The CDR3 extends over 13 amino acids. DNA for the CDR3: TGTGCCACTCGAGAGGACAGGGGGCGAATCGCTTTCTTT. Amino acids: CATREDRGRIAFF.

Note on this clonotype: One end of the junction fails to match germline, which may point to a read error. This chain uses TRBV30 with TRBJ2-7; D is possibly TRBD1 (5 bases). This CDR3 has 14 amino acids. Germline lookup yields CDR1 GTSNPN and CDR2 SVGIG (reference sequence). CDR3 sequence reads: CALSVQADSYEQYF. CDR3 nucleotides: TGTGCCTTGAGTGTACAGGCGGATTCCTACGAGCAGTACTTC.

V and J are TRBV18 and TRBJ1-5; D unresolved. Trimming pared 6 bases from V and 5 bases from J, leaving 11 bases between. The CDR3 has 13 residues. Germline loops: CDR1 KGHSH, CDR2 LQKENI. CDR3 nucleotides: TGTGCCAGCTCCCTTACAGCCGATCAGCCCCAGCATTTT. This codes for CASSLTADQPQHF. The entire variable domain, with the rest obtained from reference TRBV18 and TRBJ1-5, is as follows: NAGVMQNPRHLVRRRGQEARLRCSPMKGHSHVYWYRQLPEEGLKFMVYLQKENIIDESGMPKERFSAEFPKEGPSILRIQQVVRGDSAAYFCASSLTADQPQHFGDGTRLSIL.

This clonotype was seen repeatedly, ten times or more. The CDR3, as DNA: TGTGCCAGCAGCCGACTAGCGGGGGCCCGACAAGAGACCCAGTACTTC. As protein: CASSRLAGARQETQYF. The V call is TRBV3-1, the J call TRBJ2-5, with 12 positions matching TRBD2. The junction had 5 bases not matched to a gene; V was cut back by 4 bases and J by 2 bases. The CDR3 is made up of 16 amino acids. The germline CDR1 and CDR2 sequences are LGHDT and YNNKEL (reference sequence).

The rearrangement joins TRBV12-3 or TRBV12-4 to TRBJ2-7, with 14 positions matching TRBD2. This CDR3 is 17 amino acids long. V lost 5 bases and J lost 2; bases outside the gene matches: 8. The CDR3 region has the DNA TGTGCCAGCAGTGGAAGGACTAGCGGGAGGCCTACCTACGAGCAGTACTTC. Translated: CASSGRTSGRPTYEQYF.

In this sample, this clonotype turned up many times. CDR3 region: CASSLETGVDTF. DNA of the CDR3: TGCGCCAGCAGCTTGGAAACAGGGGTTGACACCTTC. The rearrangement joins TRBV5-1 to TRBJ1-2; 7 nucleotides line up with TRBD1. The CDR3 contains 12 residues. CDR1 and CDR2 (germline): SGHRS, YFSETQ. V gave up 0 bases and J gave up 12 bases; unmatched junction bases: 5.